The clone carrying this T cell receptor (beta chain) has only a few counts. The data are from a study of identical twins. TCRdb reprocessed the 5' RACE reads with MiXCR, giving one entry per CDR3 protein. This sample has 400,000 to 550,000 distinct CDR3 sequences, with 20% to 25% found just once. CDR3 length: 15 amino acids. Trimming stripped 6 bases from V and 0 bases from J, with 9 bases between. The germline CDR1 and CDR2 sequences are LGHNA and YSLEER. This same sample was also part of a study on T cells expressing NK-cell markers. That paper notes: T cells sorted in several experiments were restricted to alpha-beta TCR T cells by an anti-gamma-delta TCR antibody. In a few donors, dominant clonotypes made up roughly 28.3-65% of CD3+CD56-NKG2C+ cells.

The origin of this receptor is a woman aged 18-30 years in good health. This chain uses TRBV4-3 with TRBJ2-6; perhaps TRBD2 as D (6 bases). Specimen: CD4+ T cells sorted from blood. CDR3: CASSGGVSGANVLTF. For the CDR3, the DNA is TGCGCCAGCAGTGGAGGGGTCTCTGGGGCCAACGTCCTGACTTTC.